This TCR beta chain was found in a study of blood T cell repertoires in COVID-19. Study context: Whether acute or convalescent, the COVID-19 samples came from the United States, Italy and Spain. Sample material is recorded as cDNA or gDNA derived from T cells, B-cell-depleted T cells, or PBMCs.

Germline CDR1 reads SNHLY; CDR2 reads FYNNEI. J lost 7 bases, V lost 6 bases, and 9 bases had no gene match. The CDR3 sequence is 15 residues long. Enrolment of Seattle patients took place during active infection, and they were followed longitudinally. Authors' data handling: For nucleated cells, counts were estimated from reference gene primer amplification. The repertoire was sequenced with immunoSEQ multiplex PCR; TCRdb's copy has only in-frame clones and lacks some. V and J calls plus clone size are reproduced from that table; the DNA served to infer D and trimming. The sample comprises about 310,000 clones, around 91% of which are singletons, and around 0.96% rests with the top ten.

This sequence originates from a woman aged 40 to 50 with COVID-19, enrolled during active disease. The V gene is TRBV2, the J gene TRBJ1-4, with 9 positions matching TRBD1. Sequencing was performed on peripheral blood. CDR3 sequence (DNA): TGTGCCAGCAGGAGGACAGGGGCCGGGGGTGAAAAACTGTTTTTT. It yields the protein CASRRTGAGGEKLFF.